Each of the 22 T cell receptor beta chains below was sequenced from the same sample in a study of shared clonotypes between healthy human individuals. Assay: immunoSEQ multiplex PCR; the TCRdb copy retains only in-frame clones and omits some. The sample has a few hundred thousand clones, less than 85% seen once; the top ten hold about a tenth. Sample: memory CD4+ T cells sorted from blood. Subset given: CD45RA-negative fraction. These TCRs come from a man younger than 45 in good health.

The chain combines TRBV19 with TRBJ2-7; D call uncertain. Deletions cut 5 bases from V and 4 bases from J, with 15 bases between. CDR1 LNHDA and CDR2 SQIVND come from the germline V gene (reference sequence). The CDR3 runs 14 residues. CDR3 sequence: CASSGPGASYEQYF. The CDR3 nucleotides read TGTGCCAGTAGTGGGCCAGGCGCATCGTACGAGCAGTACTTC.

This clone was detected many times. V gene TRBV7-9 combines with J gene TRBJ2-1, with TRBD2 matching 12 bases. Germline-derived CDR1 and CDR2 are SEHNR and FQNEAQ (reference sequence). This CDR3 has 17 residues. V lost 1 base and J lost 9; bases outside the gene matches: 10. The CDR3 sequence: CASSLGLRTSGITEQFF. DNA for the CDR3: TGTGCCAGCAGCTTAGGACTTAGGACTAGCGGGATTACTGAGCAGTTCTTC. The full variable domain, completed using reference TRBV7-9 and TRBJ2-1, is DTGVSQNPRHKITKRGQNVTFRCDPISEHNRLYWYRQTLGQGPEFLTYFQNEAQLEKSRLLSDRFSAERPKGSFSTLEIQRTEQGDSAMYLCASSLGLRTSGITEQFFGPGTRLTVL.

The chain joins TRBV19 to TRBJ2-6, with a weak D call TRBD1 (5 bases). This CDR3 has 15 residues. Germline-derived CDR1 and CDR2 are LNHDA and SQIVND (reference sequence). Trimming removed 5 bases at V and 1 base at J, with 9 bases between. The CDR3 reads CASSQTESGANVLTF. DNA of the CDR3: TGTGCCAGTAGTCAGACAGAATCTGGGGCCAACGTCCTGACTTTC.

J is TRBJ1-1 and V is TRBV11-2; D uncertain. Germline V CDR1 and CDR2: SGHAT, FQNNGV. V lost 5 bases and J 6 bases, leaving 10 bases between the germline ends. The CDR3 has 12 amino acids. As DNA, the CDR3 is TGTGCCAGCAGCATATGGCCCTCTGAAGCTTTCTTT. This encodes CASSIWPSEAFF.

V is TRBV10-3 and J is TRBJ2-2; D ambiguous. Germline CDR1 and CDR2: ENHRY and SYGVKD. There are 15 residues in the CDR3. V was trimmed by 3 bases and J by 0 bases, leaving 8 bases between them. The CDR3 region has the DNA TGTGCCATCAGTGAAACCCCTTCGAACACCGGGGAGCTGTTTTTT. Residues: CAISETPSNTGELFF.

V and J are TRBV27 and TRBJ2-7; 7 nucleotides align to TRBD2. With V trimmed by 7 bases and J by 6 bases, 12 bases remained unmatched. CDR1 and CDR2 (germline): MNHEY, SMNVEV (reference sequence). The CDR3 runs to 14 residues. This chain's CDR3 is CASTRLAIGGEQYF. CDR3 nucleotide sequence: TGTGCCAGCACCCGACTAGCTATTGGGGGCGAGCAGTACTTC.

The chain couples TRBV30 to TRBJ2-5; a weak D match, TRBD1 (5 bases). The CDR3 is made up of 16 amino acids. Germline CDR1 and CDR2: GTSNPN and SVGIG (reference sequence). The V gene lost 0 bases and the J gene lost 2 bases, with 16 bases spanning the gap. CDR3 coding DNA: TGTGCCTGGAGTGTATTCCAAAAGGGGCGACAAGAGACCCAGTACTTC. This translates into CAWSVFQKGRQETQYF.

CDR3 loop: CASSPGQGLGNEQFF. The CDR3 DNA reads TGTGCCAGCAGCCCGGGACAGGGGTTAGGCAATGAGCAGTTCTTC. This chain links TRBV27 with TRBJ2-1, with 10 bases that match TRBD1. Germline V gene data show CDR1 as MNHEY and CDR2 as SMNVEV (reference sequence). This CDR3 region has 15 residues. V dropped 6 bases and J dropped 6; count of bases not matched to a gene: 8.

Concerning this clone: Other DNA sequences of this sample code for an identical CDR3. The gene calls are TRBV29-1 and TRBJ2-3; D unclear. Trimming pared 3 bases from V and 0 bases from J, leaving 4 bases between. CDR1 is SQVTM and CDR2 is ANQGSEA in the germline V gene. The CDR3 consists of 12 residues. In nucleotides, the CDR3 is TGCAGCGTTGAGTTCAGCACAGATACGCAGTATTTT. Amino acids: CSVEFSTDTQYF.

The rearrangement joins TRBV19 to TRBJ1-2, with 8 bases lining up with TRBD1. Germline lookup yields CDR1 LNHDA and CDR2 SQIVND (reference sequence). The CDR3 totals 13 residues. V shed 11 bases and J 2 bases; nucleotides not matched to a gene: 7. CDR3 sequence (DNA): TGTGCCGCAGACGGACAGGGCAACTATGGCTACACCTTC. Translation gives CAADGQGNYGYTF.

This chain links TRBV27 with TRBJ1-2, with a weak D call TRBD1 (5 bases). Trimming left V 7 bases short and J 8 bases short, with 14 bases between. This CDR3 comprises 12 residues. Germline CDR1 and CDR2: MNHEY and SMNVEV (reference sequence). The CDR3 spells CASKARERGYTF. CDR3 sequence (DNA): TGTGCCAGCAAAGCCAGGGAGAGGGGCTACACCTTC.

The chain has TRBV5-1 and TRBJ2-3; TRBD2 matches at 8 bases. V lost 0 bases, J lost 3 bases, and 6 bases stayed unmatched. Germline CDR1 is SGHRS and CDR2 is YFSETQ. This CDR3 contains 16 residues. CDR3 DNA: TGCGCCAGCAGCTTGGCAGAACTAGCGGATACAGATACGCAGTATTTT. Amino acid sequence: CASSLAELADTDTQYF.

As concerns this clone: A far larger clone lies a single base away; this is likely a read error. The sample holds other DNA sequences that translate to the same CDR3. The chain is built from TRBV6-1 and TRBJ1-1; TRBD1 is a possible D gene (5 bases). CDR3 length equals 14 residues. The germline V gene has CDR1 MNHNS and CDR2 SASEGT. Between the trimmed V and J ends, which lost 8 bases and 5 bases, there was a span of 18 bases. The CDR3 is CASREVGGGTEAFF. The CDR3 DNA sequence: TGTGCCAGCCGGGAAGTGGGGGGGGGTACTGAAGCTTTCTTT.

The CDR3 region has the DNA TGTGCCAGCTCACCTACGGGACAGGGGGGCTACACCTTC. Encoded protein: CASSPTGQGGYTF. This chain connects TRBV18 to TRBJ1-2, with 10 positions matching TRBD1. The ends lost 3 bases at V and 8 bases at J; junction bases unmatched: 3. Germline CDR1 and CDR2: KGHSH and LQKENI. CDR3 size: 13 residues.

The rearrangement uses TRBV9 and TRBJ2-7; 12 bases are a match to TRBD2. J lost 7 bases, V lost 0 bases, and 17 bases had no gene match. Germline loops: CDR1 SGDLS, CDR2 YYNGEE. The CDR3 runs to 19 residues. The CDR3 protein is CASSVGTTVGLAGVVEQYF. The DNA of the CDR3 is TGTGCCAGCAGCGTAGGCACCACAGTGGGACTAGCGGGTGTGGTGGAGCAGTACTTC.

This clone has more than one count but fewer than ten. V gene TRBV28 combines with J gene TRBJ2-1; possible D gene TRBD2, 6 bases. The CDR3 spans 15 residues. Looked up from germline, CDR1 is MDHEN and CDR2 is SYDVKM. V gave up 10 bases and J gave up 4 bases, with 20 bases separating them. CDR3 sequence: CATSSRGRGYNEQFF. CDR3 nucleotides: TGTGCCACCTCAAGTCGGGGGAGAGGGTACAATGAGCAGTTCTTC.

CDR3 sequence reads: CASSLTAPGTGSYNEQFF. As DNA, the CDR3 is TGTGCCAGCAGCTTAACGGCTCCAGGGACGGGGTCCTACAATGAGCAGTTCTTC. The chain joins TRBV7-3 to TRBJ2-1; D possibly matches TRBD1 or TRBD2 (5 bases each). Germline V lookup: CDR1 SGHTA, CDR2 FQGTGA. The CDR3 runs 18 residues. Trimming pared 0 bases from V and 1 base from J, leaving 16 bases between.

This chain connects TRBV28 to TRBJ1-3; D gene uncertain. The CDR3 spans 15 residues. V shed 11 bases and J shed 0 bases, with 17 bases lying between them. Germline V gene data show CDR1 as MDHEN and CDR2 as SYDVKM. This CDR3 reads CASHLGLPSGNTIYF. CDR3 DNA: TGTGCCTCCCACTTGGGGTTACCCTCTGGAAACACCATATATTTT.

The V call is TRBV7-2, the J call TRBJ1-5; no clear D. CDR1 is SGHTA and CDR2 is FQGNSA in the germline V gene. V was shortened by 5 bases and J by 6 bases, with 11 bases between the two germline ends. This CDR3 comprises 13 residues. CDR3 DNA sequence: TGTGCCAGCAGCCGAGGCATATTTCAGCCCCAGCATTTT. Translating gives CASSRGIFQPQHF. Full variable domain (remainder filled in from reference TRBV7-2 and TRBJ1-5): GAGVSQSPSNKVTEKGKDVELRCDPISGHTALYWYRQSLGQGLEFLIYFQGNSAPDKSGLPSDRFSAERTGGSVSTLTIQRTQQEDSAVYLCASSRGIFQPQHFGDGTRLSIL.

Here the CDR3 reads CASSLSGENYEQYF. CDR3 bases: TGTGCCAGCAGCTTATCAGGGGAGAACTACGAGCAGTACTTC. This chain connects TRBV11-3 to TRBJ2-7, with D maybe TRBD1 (6 bases). The CDR3 totals 14 residues. Germline V gives CDR1 SGHNT, CDR2 YENEEA. With 2 bases removed from V and 3 bases from J, the gap between germline ends came to 11 bases.

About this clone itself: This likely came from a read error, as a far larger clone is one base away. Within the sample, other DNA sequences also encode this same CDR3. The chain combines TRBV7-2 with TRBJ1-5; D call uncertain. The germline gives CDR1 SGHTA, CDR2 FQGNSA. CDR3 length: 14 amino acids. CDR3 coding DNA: TGTGCCAGCAGCTTGTCCGTCTCCGAACAGCCTCAGCATTTT. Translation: CASSLSVSEQPQHF.

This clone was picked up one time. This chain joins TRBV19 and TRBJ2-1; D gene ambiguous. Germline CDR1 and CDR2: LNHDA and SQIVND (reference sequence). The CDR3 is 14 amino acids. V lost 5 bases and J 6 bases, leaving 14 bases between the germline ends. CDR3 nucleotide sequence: TGTGCCAGTAGTTTCGGGCTAAGCCTCAATGAGCAGTTCTTC. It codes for CASSFGLSLNEQFF.